This T cell receptor beta chain was obtained from a study of T cell responses to AZD1222 COVID-19 vaccine. Profiling relied on immunoSEQ multiplex PCR, and the TCRdb table lists in-frame clones only, not all of them. The profile shows approximately 150,000 clones, roughly nine tenths of them singletons. Germline-derived CDR1 and CDR2 are ENHRY and SYGVKD. With V trimmed by 2 bases and J by 5 bases, 9 bases remained unmatched. There are 18 residues in the CDR3. V gene TRBV10-3 combines with J gene TRBJ2-2, with 12 bases aligning to TRBD2. The source material was peripheral blood, sampled 28 days after the second AZD1222 dose. The clonotype comes from an adult who received the AZD1222 COVID-19 vaccine. CDR3 in amino acids: CAISELAGGIWKTGELFF. In nucleotides, the CDR3 is TGTGCCATCAGTGAGCTAGCGGGAGGGATCTGGAAAACCGGGGAGCTGTTTTTT.